This T cell receptor (beta chain) was sequenced in a study of CD8 T cells in Susac syndrome. Study-wide findings and caveats: An acknowledgment was made by the study that its TCR sequencing and HLA analysis involved relatively few individuals.

As concerns this clonotype: Its specificity is not known.

Random hexamers primed reverse transcription of about 0.45 to 1 ug RNA. One entry per CDR3 protein results from TCRdb running MiXCR on the immunoSEQ multiplex PCR reads. The data hold under 150,000 distinct CDR3 sequences, with approximately 95% observed a single time. Per germline, CDR1 SEHNR and CDR2 FQNEAQ (reference sequence). With 2 bases removed from V and 4 bases from J, the gap between germline ends came to 17 bases. The CDR3 is 16 residues long. The sequenced sample was CD4+ T cells from PBMCs. This clonotype was obtained from a human donor with Susac syndrome. The rearrangement joins TRBV7-9 to TRBJ1-1, with TRBD1 as a possible D gene (6 bases). Written as DNA, the CDR3 is TGTGCCAGCAGCTTAATGTCCGGGGGCGGGAGCACTGAAGCTTTCTTT. The encoded protein is CASSLMSGGGSTEAFF.